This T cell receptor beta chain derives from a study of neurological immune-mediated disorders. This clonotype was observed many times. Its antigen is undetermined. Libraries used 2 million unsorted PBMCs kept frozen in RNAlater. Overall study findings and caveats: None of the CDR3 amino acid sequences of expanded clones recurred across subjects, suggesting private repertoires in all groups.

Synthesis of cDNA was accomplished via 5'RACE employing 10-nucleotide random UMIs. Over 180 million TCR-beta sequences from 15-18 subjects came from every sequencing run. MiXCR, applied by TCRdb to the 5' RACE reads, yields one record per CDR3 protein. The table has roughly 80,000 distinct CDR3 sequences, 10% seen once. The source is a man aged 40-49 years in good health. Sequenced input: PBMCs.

DNA for the CDR3: TGTGCCAGCAGTTTATCGGGGGCCCCTGGAAACACCATATATTTT. Its protein is CASSLSGAPGNTIYF. The chain combines TRBV12-3 or TRBV12-4 with TRBJ1-3; tentative D call: TRBD1 (6 bases). This CDR3 spans 15 amino acids. With 2 bases removed from V and 2 bases from J, the gap between germline ends came to 10 bases.